This entry lists 6 T cell receptor beta chains sequenced from one sample in a study of blood T cell repertoires in COVID-19. TCRdb's copy holds only in-frame clones and misses some; the assay was immunoSEQ multiplex PCR. Of 150,000 or so clones in the sample, approximately 83% are singletons; the top ten hold 10% to 15%. Specimen: peripheral blood. These TCRs come from a man aged 70 or older who had recovered from COVID-19.

The chain is built from TRBV19 and TRBJ2-1, with 7 bases that match TRBD1. V was pared by 5 bases and J by 3 bases, with 4 bases of the junction left unmatched. The CDR3 spans 14 residues. Germline-derived CDR1 and CDR2 are LNHDA and SQIVND (reference sequence). DNA for the CDR3: TGTGCCAGTAGTTCAGACAGGGTCTACAATGAGCAGTTCTTC. As protein: CASSSDRVYNEQFF.

V and J are TRBV18 and TRBJ2-1, with D perhaps matching TRBD1 (7 bases). In germline, CDR1 is KGHSH, CDR2 LQKENI. The germline V and J ends were trimmed by 0 bases and 0 bases, with 15 bases remaining between them. The CDR3 contains 18 residues. The CDR3 spells CASSPPTGGGSSYNEQFF. In nucleotides, the CDR3 is TGTGCCAGCTCACCACCGACTGGAGGGGGCAGCTCCTACAATGAGCAGTTCTTC.

This rearrangement joins TRBV5-1 to TRBJ2-5; TRBD1 matches 7 bases. This CDR3 spans 14 amino acids. Germline-derived CDR1 and CDR2 are SGHRS and YFSETQ. V shed 4 bases, J shed 3 bases, and the junction held 6 bases outside the gene matches. The CDR3 loop reads CASSLGTVKETQYF. CDR3 coding DNA: TGCGCCAGCAGCCTCGGGACAGTAAAAGAGACCCAGTACTTC.

This chain uses TRBV7-8 with TRBJ2-2; D might be TRBD2 (6 bases). The CDR3 has 14 residues. Germline loops: CDR1 SGHVS, CDR2 FQNEAQ. The V and J ends lost 0 bases and 9 bases respectively, with 11 bases between them. The CDR3 region is CASSLAPGGRELFF. The CDR3, as DNA: TGTGCCAGCAGCTTAGCCCCTGGCGGGAGGGAGCTGTTTTTT.

This clone appeared a few times. This chain links TRBV2 with TRBJ1-3, with 8 bases matching TRBD1. The CDR3 totals 13 residues. The V and J ends lost 4 bases and 8 bases, in that order; junction bases with no gene match: 4. The germline CDR1 and CDR2 sequences are SNHLY and FYNNEI. The CDR3 protein is CASSGTGFYTIYF. CDR3 DNA sequence: TGTGCCAGCAGTGGGACAGGGTTTTACACCATATATTTT. The full variable domain, completed using reference TRBV2 and TRBJ1-3, is EPEVTQTPSHQVTQMGQEVILRCVPISNHLYFYWYRQILGQKVEFLVSFYNNEISEKSEIFDDQFSVERPDGSNFTLKIRSTKLEDSAMYFCASSGTGFYTIYFGEGSWLTVV.

The chain couples TRBV6-2 or TRBV6-3 to TRBJ1-1; possibly TRBD1 for D (5 bases). The CDR3 sequence is 14 residues long. CDR1 MNHEY and CDR2 SVGEGT come from the germline V gene. V was shortened by 6 bases and J by 0 bases, with 11 bases between the two germline ends. The CDR3 protein is CASSRTPLNTEAFF. CDR3 nucleotides: TGTGCCAGCAGCCGGACACCCTTGAACACTGAAGCTTTCTTT.